This T cell receptor beta chain was found in a study of T-cell reconstitution after alpha-beta-depleted transplantation in children. CDR1 DFQATT and CDR2 SNEGSKA come from the germline V gene (reference sequence). The CDR3 is made up of 15 amino acids. The junction had 2 bases not matched to a gene; V was cut back by 1 base and J by 1 base. Preparation of the TCRbeta library involved a method that used unique molecular identifiers. TCRdb itself ran the PCR reads through MiXCR, one entry per CDR3 protein. The sample includes about 500,000 distinct CDR3 sequences, about 33% of them seen just once. This chain uses TRBV20-1 with TRBJ2-5; 11 bases are a match to TRBD2. This receptor was identified in a human donor who donated a stem cell graft to a child with aplastic anemia. The sample consisted of PBMCs from the stem cell graft donor, taken from the stem cell graft. The CDR3 nucleotides are TGCAGTGCTAGAGGGGGACTAGCGGCCCAAGAGACCCAGTACTTC. Translated, it gives CSARGGLAAQETQYF.